The rows below give T cell receptor beta chains drawn from one sample of a study of T-cell reconstitution after alpha-beta-depleted transplantation in children. TCRdb used MiXCR to reprocess the PCR reads, holding one entry per CDR3 protein. Of about a million distinct CDR3 sequences listed, around 30% were seen once; the top ten hold 25% to 35%. The sequencing here drew on PBMCs, mostly from graft donor cells, taken 360 days after TCRalphabeta/CD19-depleted stem cell transplant. Receptors originate from a boy under three years old who had a stem cell transplant for SCID, so the T cells may come from the graft donor. Both conserved end residues are part of each CDR3. Each record gives: J gene, V gene, clone size, D gene, CDR3 DNA, CDR3 protein. D genes are given only for firm matches. For some rows the clone size is stated as once, few or many, or as a class when expanded; others skip it.

TRBJ2-5,TRBV5-1,few,NA,TGCGCCAGCAGCTTGGGGCCCAGCTCCCAAGAGACCCAGTACTTC,CASSLGPSSQETQYF
TRBJ2-7,TRBV20-1,NA,TRBD1,TGCAGTGCTAGAATTACAGGGGTACCCTCCTACGAGCAGTACTTC,CSARITGVPSYEQYF
TRBJ2-1,TRBV10-3,NA,NA,TGTGCCATCAGTGAGTCAGTGCCACCAGAGCAGTTCTTC,CAISESVPPEQFF
TRBJ2-5,TRBV20-1,many,TRBD1,TGCAGTGCTCCCAGACAGGGAGAGACCCAGTACTTC,CSAPRQGETQYF
TRBJ2-7,TRBV15,NA,NA,TGTGCCACCAGCAGAGATCGGATCCGATCAAGGACAGATCCGGTCTACGAGCAGTACTTC,CATSRDRIRSRTDPVYEQYF
TRBJ1-2,TRBV6-1,NA,NA,TGTGCCAGCAGAAACGGGACCGCGACCCCAGGTGGCTACACCTTC,CASRNGTATPGGYTF
TRBJ1-6,TRBV6-1,NA,NA,TGTGCCAGCGCAAGAACCAATAATTCACCCCTCCACTTT,CASARTNNSPLHF
TRBJ1-1,TRBV11-2,NA,NA,TGTGCCAGCAGCTTAGAGGCAGCTCTCCCCAGGGAAGCTTTCTTT,CASSLEAALPREAFF
TRBJ2-1,TRBV5-6,NA,TRBD1,TGTGCCAGCAGCTTTCGGTTACAGGGGGCGGTCAATGAGCAGTTCTTC,CASSFRLQGAVNEQFF
TRBJ1-1,TRBV9,NA,NA,TGTGCCAGCAGCGTAGGGGGGACATCCCGGGTCGGTTTGGACACTGAAGCTTTCTTT,CASSVGGTSRVGLDTEAFF
TRBJ2-7,TRBV3-1,NA,NA,TGTGCCAGCAGCCAAGCTCGAGCCAGGGCAGAGCAGTACTTC,CASSQARARAEQYF
TRBJ1-6,TRBV5-1,NA,NA,TGCGCCAGCTTCCGGGATTATAATTCACCCCTCCACTTT,CASFRDYNSPLHF
TRBJ2-2,TRBV5-1,NA,NA,TGCGCCAGCAGCCCCAAACAGGGATCGGAGTCCGGGGAGCTGTTTTTT,CASSPKQGSESGELFF
TRBJ2-7,TRBV28,few,TRBD2,TGTGCCAGCAGTTTACCGACTAGCGGGGGGATTTTCTCCTACGAGCAGTACTTC,CASSLPTSGGIFSYEQYF
TRBJ2-3,TRBV29-1,NA,TRBD2,TGCAGCGGGCGACTAGCGGGGGGGTTCACAGATACGCAGTATTTT,CSGRLAGGFTDTQYF
TRBJ2-7,TRBV10-3,NA,NA,TGTGCCATCACCCCCTCCGGGGCCTCCTACGAGCAGTACTTC,CAITPSGASYEQYF
TRBJ2-1,TRBV14,NA,TRBD1,TGTGCCAGCAGCCAGATCACAGGGGGCAGTAGAAATGAGCAGTTCTTC,CASSQITGGSRNEQFF
TRBJ1-2,TRBV27,NA,NA,TGTGCCAGCCTGCGCCGGGGGGCGATCCAGGATGGCTACACCTTC,CASLRRGAIQDGYTF
TRBJ1-2,TRBV12-3/TRBV12-4,NA,NA,TGTGCCAGCAGTTCAGCGGGCGGCTACACCTTC,CASSSAGGYTF
TRBJ2-7,TRBV7-6,NA,TRBD1,TGTGCCAGCACCTCACCGGGACAGGGTGGCACCTACGAGCAGTACTTC,CASTSPGQGGTYEQYF
TRBJ2-3,TRBV27,few,TRBD2,TGTGCCAGCAGTACTAGCGGGAGCACAGATACGCAGTATTTT,CASSTSGSTDTQYF
TRBJ1-1,TRBV11-1,NA,NA,TGTGCCAGCAGCCTAACCCAGGGACGGACTGAAGCTTTCTTT,CASSLTQGRTEAFF
TRBJ2-2,TRBV7-9,NA,NA,TGTGCCAGCAGCATAGCCCCGATCCGGGAGCTGTTTTTT,CASSIAPIRELFF
TRBJ1-5,TRBV2,NA,NA,TGTGCCAGCAGTGAACGGACACCCAATCAGCCCCAGCATTTT,CASSERTPNQPQHF